This is a list of T cell receptor beta chains from one sample in a study of cytomegalovirus exposure and HLA in healthy donors. Profiling relied on immunoSEQ multiplex PCR, and the TCRdb table lists in-frame clones only, not all of them. The sample contains about 140,000 clones, around 73% of which appear only once. Sequencing was done on a sample of PBMCs. The receptors here all came from a female donor in good health and CMV-seronegative. The CDR3 runs from the conserved cysteine through the conserved F or W. The order of the fields is V gene, J gene, clone size, D gene, CDR3 protein, CDR3 DNA. A D gene is named only where the DNA matches it firmly. Clone sizes are given selectively: once, few, many, or a class where the clone is expanded.

v_call: TRBV10-2; j_call: TRBJ1-2; clone_size: NA; d_call: NA; cdr3_aa: CASRSQDTNYGYTF; cdr3_nt: TGCGCCAGCAGGTCGCAGGATACTAACTATGGCTACACCTTC
v_call: TRBV19; j_call: TRBJ2-5; clone_size: NA; d_call: NA; cdr3_aa: CASSIAPARETQYF; cdr3_nt: TGTGCCAGTAGTATAGCCCCAGCGCGGGAGACCCAGTACTTC
v_call: TRBV6-1; j_call: TRBJ2-7; clone_size: NA; d_call: TRBD1; cdr3_aa: CASSRDRADEQYF; cdr3_nt: TGTGCCAGCAGCCGGGACAGGGCCGACGAGCAGTACTTC
v_call: TRBV6-1; j_call: TRBJ1-2; clone_size: NA; d_call: NA; cdr3_aa: CASTTGGAHGYTF; cdr3_nt: TGTGCCAGCACCACGGGGGGGGCCCATGGCTACACCTTC
v_call: TRBV7-8; j_call: TRBJ1-2; clone_size: NA; d_call: TRBD1; cdr3_aa: CASSLERDRGGYGYTF; cdr3_nt: TGTGCCAGCAGCTTAGAAAGGGACAGGGGAGGCTATGGCTACACCTTC
v_call: TRBV6-5; j_call: TRBJ2-3; clone_size: NA; d_call: TRBD1; cdr3_aa: CASRQGADTQYF; cdr3_nt: TGTGCCAGCAGACAGGGGGCAGATACGCAGTATTTT
v_call: TRBV6-1; j_call: TRBJ2-3; clone_size: NA; d_call: NA; cdr3_aa: CASRRAGTTDTQYF; cdr3_nt: TGTGCCAGCAGACGGGCGGGAACCACAGATACGCAGTATTTT
v_call: TRBV28; j_call: TRBJ1-1; clone_size: NA; d_call: NA; cdr3_aa: CASSSVQVRGYAFF; cdr3_nt: TGTGCCAGCAGTTCAGTTCAAGTCAGGGGTTATGCTTTCTTT
v_call: TRBV27; j_call: TRBJ2-7; clone_size: few; d_call: NA; cdr3_aa: CASSLKGAGGYEQYF; cdr3_nt: TGTGCCAGCAGCCTGAAGGGGGCGGGGGGCTACGAGCAGTACTTC
v_call: TRBV11-2; j_call: TRBJ1-1; clone_size: NA; d_call: TRBD1; cdr3_aa: CASSFILGTGDTEAFF; cdr3_nt: TGTGCCAGCAGCTTCATCTTGGGGACAGGGGACACTGAAGCTTTCTTT
v_call: TRBV7-9; j_call: TRBJ1-4; clone_size: NA; d_call: NA; cdr3_aa: CASSLVEGEREKLFF; cdr3_nt: TGTGCCAGCAGCTTAGTGGAGGGAGAAAGGGAAAAACTGTTTTTT
v_call: TRBV21-1; j_call: TRBJ1-4; clone_size: NA; d_call: NA; cdr3_aa: CASSNGGGKANEKLFF; cdr3_nt: TGTGCCAGCAGCAATGGAGGGGGCAAGGCTAATGAAAAACTGTTTTTT
v_call: TRBV9; j_call: TRBJ2-1; clone_size: NA; d_call: NA; cdr3_aa: CASSVDGNEQFF; cdr3_nt: TGTGCCAGCAGCGTAGACGGCAATGAGCAGTTCTTC
v_call: TRBV7-8; j_call: TRBJ2-7; clone_size: NA; d_call: NA; cdr3_aa: CASSPGGSSYEQYF; cdr3_nt: TGTGCCAGCAGCCCTGGGGGGTCCTCCTACGAGCAGTACTTC
v_call: TRBV6-5; j_call: TRBJ2-7; clone_size: NA; d_call: NA; cdr3_aa: CASSDRSYEQYF; cdr3_nt: TGTGCCAGCAGTGACAGGTCTTACGAGCAGTACTTC
v_call: TRBV28; j_call: TRBJ2-1; clone_size: NA; d_call: NA; cdr3_aa: CASSLRVNEQFF; cdr3_nt: TGTGCCAGCAGTTTACGGGTAAATGAGCAGTTCTTC
v_call: TRBV4-2; j_call: TRBJ1-5; clone_size: NA; d_call: NA; cdr3_aa: CASSQVGGNQPQHF; cdr3_nt: TGTGCCAGCAGCCAAGTAGGCGGAAATCAGCCCCAGCATTTT
v_call: TRBV5-1; j_call: TRBJ1-6; clone_size: NA; d_call: NA; cdr3_aa: CASSLEGEHNSPLHF; cdr3_nt: TGCGCCAGCAGCTTGGAGGGGGAACATAATTCACCCCTCCACTTT
v_call: TRBV7-2; j_call: TRBJ2-1; clone_size: NA; d_call: TRBD2; cdr3_aa: CASSRLTSGRGNEQFF; cdr3_nt: TGTGCCAGCAGCCGCCTGACTAGCGGGAGGGGCAATGAGCAGTTCTTC
v_call: TRBV4-1; j_call: TRBJ2-1; clone_size: NA; d_call: NA; cdr3_aa: CASSQGESYNEQFF; cdr3_nt: TGCGCCAGCAGCCAGGGAGAATCCTACAATGAGCAGTTCTTC
v_call: TRBV27; j_call: TRBJ1-1; clone_size: NA; d_call: NA; cdr3_aa: CASIPGGGNTEAFF; cdr3_nt: TGTGCCAGCATCCCGGGCGGGGGGAACACTGAAGCTTTCTTT
v_call: TRBV30; j_call: TRBJ2-3; clone_size: NA; d_call: NA; cdr3_aa: CAWSSSGLFTDTQYF; cdr3_nt: TGTGCCTGGAGTTCTTCGGGGTTATTCACAGATACGCAGTATTTT
v_call: TRBV27; j_call: TRBJ1-2; clone_size: once; d_call: TRBD1; cdr3_aa: CASSGQEDYGYTF; cdr3_nt: TGTGCCAGCAGCGGACAGGAGGACTATGGCTACACCTTC
v_call: TRBV6-1; j_call: TRBJ1-6; clone_size: NA; d_call: NA; cdr3_aa: CASSEAGGSSYNSPLHF; cdr3_nt: TGTGCCAGCAGTGAAGCTGGGGGCAGCTCCTATAATTCACCCCTCCACTTT
v_call: TRBV15; j_call: TRBJ2-7; clone_size: NA; d_call: TRBD2; cdr3_aa: CATRRSSGTSYEQYF; cdr3_nt: TGTGCCACCCGTCGTTCTAGCGGGACGTCCTACGAGCAGTACTTC
v_call: TRBV6-6; j_call: TRBJ1-2; clone_size: few; d_call: TRBD1; cdr3_aa: CASSKDRGANYGYTF; cdr3_nt: TGTGCCAGCAGTAAGGACAGGGGAGCTAACTATGGCTACACCTTC
v_call: TRBV6-5; j_call: TRBJ1-1; clone_size: few; d_call: NA; cdr3_aa: CASKGHQNTEAFF; cdr3_nt: TGTGCCAGCAAAGGACACCAGAACACTGAAGCTTTCTTT
v_call: TRBV9; j_call: TRBJ1-1; clone_size: NA; d_call: NA; cdr3_aa: CASSPTPGEGNTEAFF; cdr3_nt: TGTGCCAGCAGCCCGACGCCGGGGGAGGGTAACACTGAAGCTTTCTTT
v_call: TRBV10-1; j_call: TRBJ2-7; clone_size: NA; d_call: TRBD1; cdr3_aa: CASSARTGPTYEQYF; cdr3_nt: TGCGCCAGCAGTGCCCGGACAGGGCCTACCTACGAGCAGTACTTC
v_call: TRBV5-8; j_call: TRBJ1-5; clone_size: once; d_call: TRBD1; cdr3_aa: CATKVGQGHQPQHF; cdr3_nt: TGTGCCACCAAGGTGGGACAGGGGCATCAGCCCCAGCATTTT
v_call: TRBV11-3; j_call: TRBJ2-3; clone_size: NA; d_call: NA; cdr3_aa: CASSSYRDTDTQYF; cdr3_nt: TGTGCCAGCAGCTCATACAGGGACACAGATACGCAGTATTTT
v_call: TRBV5-4; j_call: TRBJ2-7; clone_size: NA; d_call: TRBD1; cdr3_aa: CASSSRTGGPYEQYF; cdr3_nt: TGTGCCAGCAGCTCAAGGACAGGAGGACCCTACGAGCAGTACTTC
v_call: TRBV5-6; j_call: TRBJ2-7; clone_size: NA; d_call: NA; cdr3_aa: CASSYIQGSYEQYF; cdr3_nt: TGTGCCAGCAGTTATATACAGGGCTCCTACGAGCAGTACTTC
v_call: TRBV11-2; j_call: TRBJ2-2; clone_size: NA; d_call: NA; cdr3_aa: CASSFVQGGLNTGELFF; cdr3_nt: TGTGCCAGCAGCTTTGTACAGGGCGGCCTTAACACCGGGGAGCTGTTTTTT
v_call: TRBV18; j_call: TRBJ1-1; clone_size: NA; d_call: NA; cdr3_aa: CASSPGGVNTEAFF; cdr3_nt: TGTGCCAGCTCACCAGGGGGCGTGAACACTGAAGCTTTCTTT
v_call: TRBV6-5; j_call: TRBJ2-4; clone_size: NA; d_call: NA; cdr3_aa: CASSLQGAKNIQYF; cdr3_nt: TGTGCCAGCAGCCTACAGGGAGCCAAAAACATTCAGTACTTC
v_call: TRBV27; j_call: TRBJ2-7; clone_size: NA; d_call: NA; cdr3_aa: CASSFASGNPYEQYF; cdr3_nt: TGTGCCAGCAGTTTCGCCTCGGGGAATCCCTACGAGCAGTACTTC
v_call: TRBV6-1; j_call: TRBJ2-5; clone_size: NA; d_call: TRBD1; cdr3_aa: CATHGGDRGETQYF; cdr3_nt: TGTGCCACCCACGGCGGGGACAGGGGAGAGACCCAGTACTTC
v_call: TRBV7-3; j_call: TRBJ1-1; clone_size: few; d_call: NA; cdr3_aa: CASSLAENTEAFF; cdr3_nt: TGTGCCAGCAGCTTGGCCGAGAACACTGAAGCTTTCTTT
v_call: TRBV4-1; j_call: TRBJ2-1; clone_size: NA; d_call: NA; cdr3_aa: CASSQVHGTYSYNEQFF; cdr3_nt: TGCGCCAGCAGCCAAGTTCATGGGACTTACTCCTACAATGAGCAGTTCTTC
v_call: TRBV18; j_call: TRBJ2-1; clone_size: NA; d_call: TRBD1; cdr3_aa: CASSERLDRDDEQFF; cdr3_nt: TGTGCCAGCTCAGAAAGATTGGACAGGGATGATGAGCAGTTCTTC
v_call: TRBV27; j_call: TRBJ1-1; clone_size: NA; d_call: TRBD1; cdr3_aa: CASRNRGEAFF; cdr3_nt: TGTGCCAGCAGGAACAGGGGGGAGGCTTTCTTT
v_call: TRBV29-1; j_call: TRBJ2-3; clone_size: NA; d_call: TRBD1; cdr3_aa: CSVARQGGTDTQYF; cdr3_nt: TGCAGCGTTGCCAGACAGGGCGGAACAGATACGCAGTATTTT
v_call: TRBV6-5; j_call: TRBJ2-7; clone_size: NA; d_call: TRBD1; cdr3_aa: CASSYAAPGGYEQYF; cdr3_nt: TGTGCCAGCAGTTACGCGGCGCCAGGGGGCTACGAGCAGTACTTC
v_call: TRBV5-6; j_call: TRBJ2-3; clone_size: NA; d_call: NA; cdr3_aa: CASSLGTISTDTQYF; cdr3_nt: TGTGCCAGCAGCTTGGGGACTATAAGCACAGATACGCAGTATTTT
v_call: TRBV5-6; j_call: TRBJ2-7; clone_size: NA; d_call: TRBD1; cdr3_aa: CASSAGTGALYEQYF; cdr3_nt: TGTGCCAGCAGTGCTGGGACAGGGGCTCTCTACGAGCAGTACTTC
v_call: TRBV27; j_call: TRBJ2-7; clone_size: NA; d_call: NA; cdr3_aa: CASSSSDEQYF; cdr3_nt: TGTGCCAGCAGTTCCAGTGACGAGCAGTACTTC
v_call: TRBV6-5; j_call: TRBJ2-5; clone_size: few; d_call: NA; cdr3_aa: CASSYAGGSEETQYF; cdr3_nt: TGTGCCAGCAGTTACGCAGGGGGGAGCGAAGAGACCCAGTACTTC
v_call: TRBV12-5; j_call: TRBJ1-2; clone_size: NA; d_call: TRBD1; cdr3_aa: CASGLGQGMSGYTF; cdr3_nt: TGTGCTAGTGGTTTGGGACAGGGGATGAGTGGCTACACCTTC
v_call: TRBV5-1; j_call: TRBJ2-2; clone_size: NA; d_call: NA; cdr3_aa: CASSSQGPENTGELFF; cdr3_nt: TGCGCCAGCAGCTCACAGGGCCCAGAGAACACCGGGGAGCTGTTTTTT
v_call: TRBV5-1; j_call: TRBJ2-5; clone_size: NA; d_call: NA; cdr3_aa: CASSGSAGETQYF; cdr3_nt: TGCGCCAGCAGCGGGAGTGCTGGGGAGACCCAGTACTTC
v_call: TRBV14; j_call: TRBJ1-3; clone_size: NA; d_call: NA; cdr3_aa: CASSQDWGHRAGNTIYF; cdr3_nt: TGTGCCAGCAGCCAAGATTGGGGCCACAGGGCTGGAAACACCATATATTTT
v_call: TRBV5-4; j_call: TRBJ1-2; clone_size: NA; d_call: TRBD1; cdr3_aa: CASSPRLSQGAFGYTF; cdr3_nt: TGTGCCAGCAGCCCTAGGTTATCACAGGGGGCATTTGGCTACACCTTC
v_call: TRBV5-1; j_call: TRBJ2-1; clone_size: NA; d_call: TRBD2; cdr3_aa: CASSQGLAAAYNEQFF; cdr3_nt: TGCGCCAGCAGTCAGGGACTAGCGGCTGCCTACAATGAGCAGTTCTTC
v_call: TRBV7-9; j_call: TRBJ2-5; clone_size: NA; d_call: TRBD2; cdr3_aa: CASSLARGGAVEETQYF; cdr3_nt: TGTGCCAGCAGCTTAGCGCGGGGAGGGGCGGTCGAGGAGACCCAGTACTTC
v_call: TRBV6-4; j_call: TRBJ2-5; clone_size: NA; d_call: TRBD2; cdr3_aa: CASSAVKAGGRETQYF; cdr3_nt: TGTGCCAGCAGTGCCGTTAAAGCGGGAGGGCGGGAGACCCAGTACTTC
v_call: TRBV27; j_call: TRBJ2-1; clone_size: NA; d_call: TRBD1; cdr3_aa: CASSFSISGTDYNEQFF; cdr3_nt: TGTGCCAGCAGTTTCTCTATCTCGGGGACAGACTACAATGAGCAGTTCTTC
v_call: TRBV30; j_call: TRBJ2-1; clone_size: few; d_call: TRBD1; cdr3_aa: CAWRGDSAGNEQFF; cdr3_nt: TGTGCCTGGAGAGGGGACAGCGCCGGCAATGAGCAGTTCTTC
v_call: TRBV28; j_call: TRBJ1-1; clone_size: NA; d_call: NA; cdr3_aa: CASSYGQTEAFF; cdr3_nt: TGTGCCAGCAGCTACGGACAGACTGAAGCTTTCTTT